This TCR beta chain emerged from a study of Graves' ophthalmopathy and Graves' hyperthyroidism. Study-level results: A 13-signature model separated ophthalmopathy from stable hyperthyroidism, reaching about 88% sensitivity and 80% to 83% specificity cross-validated. Most thyroid clonotypes with frequency above 0.001 were detected in blood too.

Amplified material comprised TCR beta CDR3 regions derived from RNA transcripts. After a first-round RT-PCR with HTBI primers, a second-round multiplex PCR was run. TCRdb reanalysed the multiplex PCR reads using MiXCR and keeps one entry per CDR3 protein. The table has under 800,000 distinct CDR3 sequences, about a fifth seen once. Trimming stripped 0 bases from V and 4 bases from J, with 18 bases between. CDR1 and CDR2 (germline): SGHAT, FQNNGV. CDR3 length equals 17 residues. This clonotype was picked up many times. The antigen is not known. This chain connects TRBV11-2 to TRBJ2-5; the D gene is possibly TRBD2 (6 bases). Sequenced: peripheral blood. The clonotype comes from a woman aged 18-29 years with stable Graves' hyperthyroidism. Some clones in this sample may be carry-over from other donors' samples. The CDR3 nucleotides are TGTGCCAGCAGCTTAGATCGAGGCGGGGATAGGGGAGAGACCCAGTACTTC. This translates into CASSLDRGGDRGETQYF.